A selection of T cell receptor beta chains follows, all from one sample in a study of CD8 T cells in ankylosing spondylitis. TCRdb re-analysed the 5' RACE reads in MiXCR, keeping a single row per CDR3 protein. The data hold about 800,000 distinct CDR3 sequences, with 12% observed a single time. Sequenced material: blood, either unsorted or a sorted T cell fraction (not recorded which). These receptors all stem from a male donor with ankylosing spondylitis. Each CDR3 is given with its conserved first and last residue. A D gene is named only where the DNA matches it firmly. Size is stated for part of the rows, as once, few or many counts, or as a class when the clone is expanded.

CDR3aa	CDR3nt	abundance	v_gene	d_gene	j_gene
CCAIYSGGSSYEQYF	TGCTGTGCTATTTACAGCGGGGGGAGCTCCTACGAGCAGTACTTC	-	TRBV20-1	TRBD2	TRBJ2-7
CASGAYTEAFF	TGTGCCAGCGGAGCATACACTGAAGCTTTCTTT	few	TRBV7-2	-	TRBJ1-1
CASSLWDTTYEQYF	TGTGCCAGCAGCCTCTGGGACACCACCTACGAGCAGTACTTC	-	TRBV5-6	-	TRBJ2-7
CASTLKWATFF	TGTGCCAGCACGTTAAAGTGGGCAACTTTCTTT	many	TRBV6-5	-	TRBJ1-1
CATSGGSGNQPQHF	TGTGCCACCAGTGGTGGGAGTGGAAATCAGCCCCAGCATTTT	many	TRBV24-1	-	TRBJ1-5
CASTPLFGGVGYGYTF	TGTGCCAGCACCCCACTTTTTGGGGGCGTAGGCTATGGCTACACCTTC	-	TRBV27	-	TRBJ1-2
CATSRDRTSGSSAKNIQYF	TGTGCCACCAGCAGAGATCGAACTAGCGGGAGTTCCGCCAAAAACATTCAGTACTTC	few	TRBV15	TRBD2	TRBJ2-4
CASSETGTGLYEQYF	TGTGCCAGCAGTGAAACCGGGACAGGGCTTTACGAGCAGTACTTC	-	TRBV25-1	TRBD1	TRBJ2-7
CSASRSGPGPTEYF	TGCAGTGCTAGTAGGAGTGGGCCGGGTCCTACCGAGTACTTC	-	TRBV20-1	-	TRBJ2-5
CASSYGADTPLHF	TGTGCCAGCAGTTACGGGGCTGACACACCCCTCCACTTT	few	TRBV6-5	-	TRBJ1-6
CSACGRTSSYEQYF	TGCAGTGCTTGCGGACGAACGAGCTCCTACGAGCAGTACTTC	-	TRBV20-1	-	TRBJ2-7
CSERLAGAGAYNEQFF	TGCAGCGAGAGACTAGCGGGAGCTGGCGCCTACAATGAGCAGTTCTTC	-	TRBV20-1	TRBD2	TRBJ2-1
CSVEDRGRGYGYTF	TGCAGCGTTGAGGACAGGGGGCGCGGCTATGGCTACACCTTC	few	TRBV29-1	TRBD1	TRBJ1-2
CASSSPGYTGELFF	TGTGCCAGCAGTTCCCCAGGGTACACCGGGGAGCTGTTTTTT	once	TRBV28	-	TRBJ2-2
CASSQEAPGWSGEQFF	TGTGCCAGCAGCCAAGAGGCGCCGGGCTGGTCAGGGGAGCAGTTCTTC	few	TRBV4-2	-	TRBJ2-1
CASSRQGRVFF	TGTGCCAGCAGTCGACAGGGGCGGGTGTTTTTT	-	TRBV7-2	TRBD1	TRBJ2-2
CASSLRDLWDTNEKLFF	TGTGCCAGCTCACTCCGGGACCTCTGGGATACTAATGAAAAACTGTTTTTT	few	TRBV18	-	TRBJ1-4
CSATAGETNEKLFF	TGCAGTGCCACGGCGGGGGAAACTAATGAAAAACTGTTTTTT	many	TRBV20-1	-	TRBJ1-4
CASSLGGAHYNEQFF	TGTGCCAGCAGCCTGGGGGGGGCCCACTACAATGAGCAGTTCTTC	many	TRBV7-2	-	TRBJ2-1
CASGPFSGIYEQYF	TGTGCCAGTGGTCCTTTTAGCGGGATTTACGAGCAGTACTTC	-	TRBV6-1	TRBD2	TRBJ2-7
CASSYSHIRVNSPLHF	TGTGCCAGCAGTTACTCCCATATCAGGGTGAATTCACCCCTCCACTTT	few	TRBV6-5	-	TRBJ1-6
CSARGVAVWQYF	TGCAGTGCAAGGGGGGTCGCAGTTTGGCAGTATTTT	few	TRBV20-1	-	TRBJ2-3